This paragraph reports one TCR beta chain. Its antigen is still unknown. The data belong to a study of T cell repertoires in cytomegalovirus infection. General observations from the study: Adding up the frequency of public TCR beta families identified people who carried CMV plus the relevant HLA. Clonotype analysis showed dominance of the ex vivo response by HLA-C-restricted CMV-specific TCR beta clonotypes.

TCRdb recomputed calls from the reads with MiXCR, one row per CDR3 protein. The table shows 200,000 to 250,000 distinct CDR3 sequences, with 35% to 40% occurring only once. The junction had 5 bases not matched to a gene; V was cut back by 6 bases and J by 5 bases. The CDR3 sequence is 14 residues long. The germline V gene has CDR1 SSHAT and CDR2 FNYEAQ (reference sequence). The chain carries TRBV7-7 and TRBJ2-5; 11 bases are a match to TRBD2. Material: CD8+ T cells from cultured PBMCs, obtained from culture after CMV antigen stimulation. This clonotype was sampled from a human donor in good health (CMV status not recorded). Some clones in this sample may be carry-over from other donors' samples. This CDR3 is CASSRLAGIETQYF. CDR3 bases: TGTGCCAGCAGTAGACTAGCGGGGATCGAGACCCAGTACTTC.